A single sample gave rise to the 18 T cell receptor beta chains below, sequenced in a study of CD8+ T cells in alopecia areata. Cutaneous lymph node cells were pooled, and they were sorted using CD4, CD8alpha, NKG2D, NKG2ACE and other markers. RNA was isolated and reverse transcribed to cDNA, the sequencing template. TCRdb's table, derived via immunoSEQ multiplex PCR, lists solely in-frame clones and lacks some. This repertoire holds about 9,000 clones, and none appear only once. Sequencing input: CD8+ T cells sorted from a lymph node. The receptor source for this set is a C3H/HeJ mouse with alopecia areata. MHC haplotype: H2-k.

This clone came up many times. Genes here carry mouse names. The read is 4 residues too short to cover the CDR3 end, so that end is filled in from the germline J gene. The J gene is TRBJ2-5, the V gene TRBV16; D is perhaps TRBD1 (6 bases). The V gene lost 5 bases and the J gene lost 0 bases, with 12 bases spanning the gap. Germline values: CDR1 SGHSA, CDR2 FRNQAP. The CDR3 is 15 residues long. Incomplete CDR3 DNA: TGTGCAAGCAGCCCCCCGGACAGTAACCAAGAC. This sequence encodes CASSPPDSNQD. The CDR3 in full is CASSPPDSNQDTQYF.

This clone was observed a handful of times. Mouse names are used for the genes. The missing CDR3 end, 4 residues past where the read stops, is filled in from the germline J gene. This chain connects TRBV31 to TRBJ2-5, with 8 nucleotides matching TRBD2. Germline CDR1 reads GKSSPN; CDR2 reads SITVG. The CDR3 contains 15 residues. CDR3: CAWSPNTGGGDTQYF. CDR3 bases read: TGTGCCTGGAGTCCCAACACTGGGGGAGGAGAC.

This clone showed up many times. Gene names refer to mouse genes. From the germline J gene comes the end of the CDR3, since the read stops 4 residues before it. The gene calls are TRBV13-3 and TRBJ2-1; 7 bases line up with TRBD2. J was trimmed by 3 bases and V by 3 bases; bases with no gene match: 0. Germline CDR1 is NNHDY and CDR2 is SYVADS. The CDR3 length is 13 residues. CDR3 in amino acids: CASSGGGYAEQFF. The part of the CDR3 DNA that was read is TGTGCCAGCAGTGGGGGGGGCTATGCT.

This clone has ten or more counts. Gene labels here are mouse ones. CDR3 amino acids: CASSAANTGQLYF. CDR3 DNA, as far as it was read: TGTGCCAGCAGTGCAGCAAACACCGGG. The chain carries TRBV13-3 and TRBJ2-2; D remains ambiguous. The DNA ends 4 residues before the CDR3 does, and the rest of the CDR3 is filled in from the germline J gene. The V end lost 3 bases, the J end lost 0 bases, and 3 bases lay between the germline ends. The CDR3 has 13 residues. Germline assignment: CDR1 NNHDY and CDR2 SYVADS.

In its sample, this clone ranks as medium-sized (0.01 to 0.1%). The germline and genes are mouse ones. From the germline J gene comes the end of the CDR3, since the read stops 4 residues before it. The genes are TRBV1 and TRBJ1-1; 12 bases line up with TRBD1. In germline, CDR1 is NSQYPW, CDR2 LRSPGD (reference sequence). V lost 1 base, J lost 2 bases, and 2 bases stayed unmatched. The CDR3 has 16 residues. The CDR3: CTCSAAGTGGNTEVFF. The covered CDR3 bases are TGCACCTGCAGTGCAGCCGGGACAGGGGGCAACACA.

This clone was seen a handful of times. Gene names follow the mouse nomenclature. With the read ending 4 residues before the CDR3 end, the germline J gene is used to fill in that end. This rearrangement joins TRBV13-2 to TRBJ2-3; 11 bases match TRBD2. The J segment lost 0 bases and the V segment lost 3 bases, leaving 3 bases of the junction unmatched. CDR1 and CDR2 (germline): NNHNN, SYGAGS (reference sequence). This CDR3 region has 16 residues. The CDR3 bases that were read are TGTGCCAGCGGTGGGGACTGGGGGTCTAGTGCAGAA. It translates to CASGGDWGSSAE. The whole CDR3 sequence is CASGGDWGSSAETLYF.

Worth noting for this clone: Mouse germline and gene names are used. The read is 4 residues too short to cover the CDR3 end, so that end is filled in from the germline J gene. The chain joins TRBV2 to TRBJ2-5, with no clear D. The V gene lost 4 bases and the J gene lost 3 bases, with 2 bases spanning the gap. Germline-derived CDR1 and CDR2 are LGHNA and YSYQKL. The CDR3 extends over 11 amino acids. The sequenced CDR3 bases are TGTGCCAGCAGCCCACAAGAC. It encodes CASSPQD. The full-length CDR3 reads as CASSPQDTQYF.

This clone has at least ten counts. Mouse gene names and germline throughout. The read ends 4 residues shy of where the CDR3 ends; the end is completed using the germline J gene. The rearrangement links TRBV19 to TRBJ2-7; no definite D call. Per the germline V gene, CDR1 is FNHDT and CDR2 is SITEND (reference sequence). The CDR3 runs 12 residues. The CDR3 bases that were read are TGTGCCAGCAGTATGCGCACAAAT. Translating it yields CASSMRTN. The complete CDR3 sequence is CASSMRTNEQYF. Drawing the rest from reference TRBV19 and TRBJ2-7, the complete variable domain is GGIITQTPKFLIGQEGQKLTLKCQQNFNHDTMYWYRQDSGKGLRLIYYSITENDLQKGDLSEGYDASREKKSSFSLTVTSAQKNEMAVFLCASSMRTNEQYFGPGTRLTVL.

The table lists this clone with many counts. Any gene name here is a mouse gene name. The read comes to an end 4 residues before the CDR3 does, leaving the germline J gene to fill in the end. The rearrangement joins TRBV13-2 to TRBJ2-7; TRBD2 aligns across 8 bases. The CDR3 has 14 residues. Germline V lookup: CDR1 NNHNN, CDR2 SYGAGS (reference sequence). The chain's CDR3 is CASGDNWGTYEQYF. The CDR3 bases that were read are TGTGCCAGCGGTGATAACTGGGGGACTTAT.

This clone was picked up many times. Mouse germline and gene names are used. The read ends 4 residues early relative to the CDR3; the germline J gene fills the gap. The chain uses TRBV29 and TRBJ1-1; D perhaps matches TRBD1 (5 bases). The ends were cut back, 1 base at V and 3 bases at J, with 9 bases in the middle. From germline, CDR1 is MSHET and CDR2 SYDVDS. This CDR3 has 14 residues. Incomplete CDR3 DNA: TGTGCTAGCAGTTTATGGGGGGGTGACACA. It translates to CASSLWGGDT. The whole CDR3 sequence reads CASSLWGGDTEVFF.

This clone was counted at least ten times. Gene names and germline match the mouse. The CDR3 end falls 4 residues outside the read, so it is completed with the germline J gene. The chain has TRBV13-2 and TRBJ2-3; 7 bases match TRBD1. The ends lost 2 bases at V and 3 bases at J; junction bases unmatched: 9. The CDR3 covers 16 residues. Germline V gene data show CDR1 as NNHNN and CDR2 as SYGAGS (reference sequence). Here the CDR3 reads CASGDLTGMEAETLYF. The CDR3 bases that were read are TGTGCCAGCGGTGACCTGACAGGGATGGAGGCAGAA.

By share, this clone ranks as medium-sized (0.01 to 0.1%). Mouse gene names and germline throughout. From the germline J gene comes the end of the CDR3, since the read stops 4 residues before it. In the same sample, other DNA sequences code for this CDR3. The chain is built from TRBV5 and TRBJ2-7, with a possible D match to TRBD2 (6 bases). Germline V gene sequence: CDR1 LGHNA, CDR2 YNLKQL (reference sequence). CDR3 size: 13 residues. The covered CDR3 bases are TGTGCCAGCAGCCAAGATCTGGGGTAT. This gives the protein CASSQDLGY. The whole CDR3 protein is CASSQDLGYEQYF.

The sample holds many counts of this clone. All gene names here are mouse names. The read terminates 4 residues ahead of where the CDR3 ends, so the germline J gene completes it. The J gene is TRBJ2-4, the V gene TRBV17; 11 bases fit TRBD2. Germline V gene data show CDR1 as MNHDT and CDR2 as YYDKIL. The V and J ends lost 6 bases and 0 bases, in that order; junction bases with no gene match: 5. This CDR3 comprises 16 residues. The sequenced CDR3 bases are TGTGCTAGCAGCCTCCGGGACTGGGGGAGTCAAAAC. Protein: CASSLRDWGSQN. The complete CDR3 reads CASSLRDWGSQNTLYF.

The sample holds a few counts of this clone. Gene names are mouse gene names. The read comes to an end 4 residues before the CDR3 does, leaving the germline J gene to fill in the end. V is TRBV19 and J is TRBJ2-5; 10 bases align to TRBD2. Losses at the gene ends were 1 base for V and 2 bases for J; bases not matched to a gene: 1. This CDR3 region has 15 residues. CDR1 and CDR2 from the germline V gene are FNHDT and SITEND (reference sequence). CDR3 sequence reads: CASSILGGRQDTQYF. The DNA read from the CDR3 is TGTGCCAGCAGTATACTGGGGGGGCGCCAAGAC.

This clone is labeled as medium-sized. Gene names and germline match the mouse. The read comes to an end 4 residues before the CDR3 does, leaving the germline J gene to fill in the end. The chain uses TRBV13-3 and TRBJ1-2; 8 positions agree with TRBD1. Germline V gives CDR1 NNHDY, CDR2 SYVADS. This CDR3 has 15 residues. V was clipped by 3 bases and J by 4 bases; unmatched bases: 8. The CDR3 loop reads CASSAFRGPGSDYTF. Incomplete CDR3 DNA: TGTGCCAGCAGTGCCTTCAGGGGGCCGGGCTCC.

This clone rates as medium-sized. Gene names are the mouse ones. The read terminates 4 residues before the CDR3 end, so the remaining end is supplied by the germline J gene. The chain couples TRBV12-2 to TRBJ2-1; 8 nucleotides agree with TRBD2. The CDR3 loop spans 15 amino acids. With V trimmed by 0 bases and J by 1 base, 1 base remained unmatched. Germline V lookup: CDR1 SGHLS, CDR2 HYDKME. The sequenced part of the CDR3 DNA is TGTGCCAGCTCTCTCGGGGGGGCGAACTATGCT. It codes for CASSLGGANYA. The CDR3 in full is CASSLGGANYAEQFF.

This clone was detected many times. Gene names are the mouse ones. The read comes to an end 4 residues before the CDR3 does, leaving the germline J gene to fill in the end. The V and J genes are TRBV13-2 and TRBJ2-5, with 12 bases fitting TRBD2. The germline V gene has CDR1 NNHNN and CDR2 SYGAGS (reference sequence). The CDR3 is made up of 15 amino acids. CDR3 bases read: TGTGCCAGCGGTGATGGACTGGGGGGGCGAGAC. Translated: CASGDGLGGRD. The whole CDR3 region reads CASGDGLGGRDTQYF.

This clone was observed many times. Gene and germline names: mouse. The CDR3 end lies 4 residues beyond the end of the read and is filled in from the germline J gene. V is TRBV13-3 and J is TRBJ2-1, with 7 bases that match TRBD2. This CDR3 comprises 15 residues. With 4 bases clipped from V and 0 bases from J, the junction kept 4 bases outside the gene matches. In germline, CDR1 is NNHDY, CDR2 SYVADS. CDR3 DNA, as far as it was read: TGTGCCAGCAGTCCTGGGGGAAATAACTATGCT. Translating it yields CASSPGGNNYA. The full CDR3 protein is CASSPGGNNYAEQFF.